This T cell receptor (beta chain) was observed in a study of blood T cell repertoires in COVID-19. TCRdb's table, derived via immunoSEQ multiplex PCR, lists solely in-frame clones and lacks some. The sample lists some 270,000 clones; about nine tenths were seen once. The germline CDR1 and CDR2 sequences are LGHNA and YSLEER. Trimming at V came to 0 bases and at J to 0 bases, leaving 11 bases not matched to a gene. The CDR3 sequence is 20 residues long. The clonotype comes from a woman in her thirties or forties who had recovered from COVID-19. The J gene is TRBJ2-1, the V gene TRBV4-3, with 10 nucleotides matching TRBD2. The sequencing input was PBMCs or T cells enriched from blood (not recorded which). CDR3 in DNA: TGCGCCAGCAGCCAAGATCCGGGGACTAGCGCCCCGAGCTCCTACAATGAGCAGTTCTTC. Protein sequence: CASSQDPGTSAPSSYNEQFF.